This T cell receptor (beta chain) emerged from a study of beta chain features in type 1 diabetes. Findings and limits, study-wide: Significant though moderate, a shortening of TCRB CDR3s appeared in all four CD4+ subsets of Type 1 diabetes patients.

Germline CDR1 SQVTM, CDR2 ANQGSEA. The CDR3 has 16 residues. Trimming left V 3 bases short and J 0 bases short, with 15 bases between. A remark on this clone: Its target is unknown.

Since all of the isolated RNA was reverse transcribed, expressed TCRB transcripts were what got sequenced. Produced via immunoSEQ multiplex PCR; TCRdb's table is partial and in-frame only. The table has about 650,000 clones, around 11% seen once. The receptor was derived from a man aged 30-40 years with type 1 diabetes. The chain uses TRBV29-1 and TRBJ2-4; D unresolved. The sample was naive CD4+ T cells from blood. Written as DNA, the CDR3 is TGCAGCGTTGATACGATGCGGTTTGTAGCCAAAAACATTCAGTACTTC. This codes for CSVDTMRFVAKNIQYF.